This entry concerns a single T cell receptor (beta chain). The specificity of this receptor is unknown. No base-level quality is on record; no much larger clone is a single base apart. Measured from the cysteine to the phenylalanine, the CDR3 is 14 residues long. Only the CDR3 region is kept as DNA, spanning 42 bases read in frame from base 1. The germline V gene gives CDR1 as MGHRA and CDR2 as YSYEKL. V loses 3 bases, J loses 0 bases, and the germline ends lie 8 bases apart. This sample was taken from a study of technical replicates of blood from a few donors (dated by TCRdb to about 2017). The library was obtained by the immunoSEQ multiplex PCR assay. TCRdb holds this immuneACCESS table with in-frame rearrangements only. Some clones are missing; in checked studies, unresolved V genes explain under half, and the rest has no known cause. In this sample the table shows around 92,000 clones, 95% of which occur a single time. Of the sample, 0.2% to 0.25% falls within the top ten clones.

The receptor was derived from a human donor in good health. The sequence is built from TRBV4-1 and TRBJ1-1, and possibly TRBD1, on 6 matching bases. The sample comprised T cells isolated from PBMCs. The CDR3 protein is CASSQDSMNTEAFF. The DNA reads as follows: TGCGCCAGCAGCCAGGACAGTATGAACACTGAAGCTTTCTTT.